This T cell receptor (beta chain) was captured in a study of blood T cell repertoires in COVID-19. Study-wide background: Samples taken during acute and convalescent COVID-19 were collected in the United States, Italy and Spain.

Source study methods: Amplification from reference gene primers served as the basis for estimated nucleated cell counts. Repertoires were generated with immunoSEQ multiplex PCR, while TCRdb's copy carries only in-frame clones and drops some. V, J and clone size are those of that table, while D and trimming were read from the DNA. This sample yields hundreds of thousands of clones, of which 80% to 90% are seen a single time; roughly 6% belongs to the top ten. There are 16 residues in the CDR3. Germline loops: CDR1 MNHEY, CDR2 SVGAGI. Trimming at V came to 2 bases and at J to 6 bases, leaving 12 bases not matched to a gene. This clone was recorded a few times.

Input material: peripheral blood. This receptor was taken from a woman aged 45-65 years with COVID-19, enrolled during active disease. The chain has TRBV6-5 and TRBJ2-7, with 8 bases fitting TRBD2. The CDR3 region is CASSYNEGVAGTEQYF. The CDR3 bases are TGTGCCAGCAGTTACAACGAGGGTGTAGCGGGAACCGAGCAGTACTTC.